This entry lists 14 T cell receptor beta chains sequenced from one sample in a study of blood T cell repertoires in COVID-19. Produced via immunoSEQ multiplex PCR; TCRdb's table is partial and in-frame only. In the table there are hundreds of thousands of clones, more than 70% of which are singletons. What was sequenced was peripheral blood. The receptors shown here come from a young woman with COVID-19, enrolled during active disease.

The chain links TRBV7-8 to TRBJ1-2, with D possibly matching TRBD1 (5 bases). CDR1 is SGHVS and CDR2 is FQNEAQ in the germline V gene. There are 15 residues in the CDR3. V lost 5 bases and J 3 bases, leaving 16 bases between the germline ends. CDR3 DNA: TGTGCCAGCAGCCGAATGGGGGGGGATGACTATGGCTACACCTTC. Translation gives CASSRMGGDDYGYTF. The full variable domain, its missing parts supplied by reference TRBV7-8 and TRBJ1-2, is GAGVSQSPRYKVAKRGQDVALRCDPISGHVSLFWYQQALGQGPEFLTYFQNEAQLDKSGLPSDRFFAERPEGSVSTLKIQRTQQEDSAVYLCASSRMGGDDYGYTFGSGTRLTVV.

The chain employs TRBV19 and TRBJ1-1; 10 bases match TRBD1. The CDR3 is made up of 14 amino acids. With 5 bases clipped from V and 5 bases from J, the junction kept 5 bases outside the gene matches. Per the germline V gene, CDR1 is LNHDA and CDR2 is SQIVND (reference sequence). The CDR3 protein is CASSDRGRDTEAFF. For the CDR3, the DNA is TGTGCCAGTAGTGACAGGGGGCGAGATACTGAAGCTTTCTTT.

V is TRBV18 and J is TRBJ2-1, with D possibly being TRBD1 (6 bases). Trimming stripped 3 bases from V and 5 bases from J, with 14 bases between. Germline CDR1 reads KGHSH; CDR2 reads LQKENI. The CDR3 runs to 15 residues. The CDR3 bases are TGTGCCAGCTCACCGTGGCAGGGGATGGACAATGAGCAGTTCTTC. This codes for CASSPWQGMDNEQFF.

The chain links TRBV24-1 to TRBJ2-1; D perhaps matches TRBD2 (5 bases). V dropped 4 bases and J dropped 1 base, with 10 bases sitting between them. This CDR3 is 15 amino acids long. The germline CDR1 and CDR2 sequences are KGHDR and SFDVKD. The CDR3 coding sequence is TGTGCCACCAGTGACCCTTCGGGGTCCTACAATGAGCAGTTCTTC. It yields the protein CATSDPSGSYNEQFF.

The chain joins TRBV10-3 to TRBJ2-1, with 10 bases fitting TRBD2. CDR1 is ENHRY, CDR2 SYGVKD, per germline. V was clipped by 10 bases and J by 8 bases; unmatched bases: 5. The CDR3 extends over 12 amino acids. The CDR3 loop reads CATAGLADEQFF. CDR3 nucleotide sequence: TGTGCCACCGCTGGACTAGCGGATGAGCAGTTCTTC.

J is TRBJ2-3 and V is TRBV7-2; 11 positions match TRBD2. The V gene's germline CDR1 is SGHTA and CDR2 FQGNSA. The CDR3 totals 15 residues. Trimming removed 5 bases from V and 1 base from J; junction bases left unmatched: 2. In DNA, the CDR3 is TGTGCCAGCAGCACGGGACTAGCGGGCACAGATACGCAGTATTTT. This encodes CASSTGLAGTDTQYF.

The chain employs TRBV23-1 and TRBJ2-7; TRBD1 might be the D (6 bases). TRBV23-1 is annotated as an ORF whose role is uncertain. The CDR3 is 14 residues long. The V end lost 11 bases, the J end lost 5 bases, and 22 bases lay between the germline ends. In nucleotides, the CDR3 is TGCGCCCGGCGGGCGGCAGGGGTGATGGACGAGCAGTACGTC. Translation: CARRAAGVMDEQYV.

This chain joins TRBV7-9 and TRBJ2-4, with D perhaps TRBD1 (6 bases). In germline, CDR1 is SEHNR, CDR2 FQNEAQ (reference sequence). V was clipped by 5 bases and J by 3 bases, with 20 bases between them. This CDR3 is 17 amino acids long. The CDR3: CASSGLPQGMDKNIQYF. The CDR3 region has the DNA TGTGCCAGCAGCGGCCTCCCTCAGGGGATGGACAAAAACATTCAGTACTTC.

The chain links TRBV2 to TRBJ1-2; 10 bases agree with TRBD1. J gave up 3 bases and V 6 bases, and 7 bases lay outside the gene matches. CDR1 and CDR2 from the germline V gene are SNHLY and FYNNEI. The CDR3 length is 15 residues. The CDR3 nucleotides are TGTGCCAGCAGAACCCGGACAGGGGGAGACTATGGCTACACCTTC. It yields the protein CASRTRTGGDYGYTF.

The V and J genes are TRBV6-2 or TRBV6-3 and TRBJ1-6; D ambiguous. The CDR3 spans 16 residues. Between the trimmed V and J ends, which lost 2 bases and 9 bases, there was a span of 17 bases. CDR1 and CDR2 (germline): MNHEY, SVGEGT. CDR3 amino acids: CASSYRTGMRTSPLHF. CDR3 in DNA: TGTGCCAGCAGTTACCGGACCGGGATGCGGACTTCACCCCTCCACTTT.

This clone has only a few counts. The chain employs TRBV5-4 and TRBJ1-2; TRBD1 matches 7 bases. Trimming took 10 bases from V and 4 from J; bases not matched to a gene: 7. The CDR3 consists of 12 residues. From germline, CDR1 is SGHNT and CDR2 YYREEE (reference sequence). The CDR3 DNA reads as TGTGCCGGCCTGGACAGGCTCTATGGCTACACCTTC. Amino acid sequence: CAGLDRLYGYTF. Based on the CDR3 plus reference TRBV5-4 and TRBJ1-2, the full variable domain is ETGVTQSPTHLIKTRGQQVTLRCSSQSGHNTVSWYQQALGQGPQFIFQYYREEENGRGNFPPRFSGLQFPNYSSELNVNALELDDSALYLCAGLDRLYGYTFGSGTRLTVV.

CDR3 sequence (DNA): TGTGCCAGCAGCCAAGGTGGTCTAGCGGGAGGAACAGATACGCAGTATTTT. It is translated as CASSQGGLAGGTDTQYF. This chain links TRBV16 with TRBJ2-3; 11 bases align to TRBD2. Germline V lookup: CDR1 KGHSY, CDR2 FQNENV. V shed 2 bases, J shed 3 bases, and the junction held 7 bases outside the gene matches. The CDR3 is 17 residues long. Combining the CDR3 with reference TRBV16 and TRBJ2-3 gives the whole variable domain GEEVAQTPKHLVRGEGQKAKLYCAPIKGHSYVFWYQQVLKNEFKFLISFQNENVFDETGMPKERFSAKCLPNSPCSLEIQATKLEDSAVYFCASSQGGLAGGTDTQYFGPGTRLTVL.

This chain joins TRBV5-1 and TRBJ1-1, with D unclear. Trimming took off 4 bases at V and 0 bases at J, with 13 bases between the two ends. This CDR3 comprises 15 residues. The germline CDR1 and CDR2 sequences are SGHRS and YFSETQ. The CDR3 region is CASSAGGQLNTEAFF. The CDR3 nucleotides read TGCGCCAGCAGCGCTGGAGGGCAACTGAACACTGAAGCTTTCTTT.

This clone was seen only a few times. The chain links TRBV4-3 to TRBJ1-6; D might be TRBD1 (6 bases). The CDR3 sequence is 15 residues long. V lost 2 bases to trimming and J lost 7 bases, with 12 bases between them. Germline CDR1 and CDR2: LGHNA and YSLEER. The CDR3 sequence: CASSQRYRDNSPLHF. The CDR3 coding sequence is TGCGCCAGCAGCCAACGTTACAGGGACAATTCACCCCTCCACTTT.